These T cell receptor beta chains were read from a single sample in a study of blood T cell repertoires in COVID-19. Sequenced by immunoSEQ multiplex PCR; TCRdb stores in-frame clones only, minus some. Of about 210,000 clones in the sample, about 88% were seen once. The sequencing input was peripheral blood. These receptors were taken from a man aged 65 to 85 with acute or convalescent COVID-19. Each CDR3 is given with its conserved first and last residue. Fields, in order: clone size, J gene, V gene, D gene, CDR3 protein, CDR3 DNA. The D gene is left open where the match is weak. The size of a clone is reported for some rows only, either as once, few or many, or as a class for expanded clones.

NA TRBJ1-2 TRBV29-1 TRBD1 CSVAGTGDGYTF TGCAGCGTCGCCGGGACAGGGGACGGCTACACCTTC
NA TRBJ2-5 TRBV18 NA CASSPPIPTVTYQETQYF TGTGCCAGCTCACCACCGATCCCCACAGTAACGTACCAAGAGACCCAGTACTTC
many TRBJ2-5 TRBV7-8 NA CASSWGRTEGETQYF TGTGCCAGCAGCTGGGGTCGAACCGAGGGAGAGACCCAGTACTTC
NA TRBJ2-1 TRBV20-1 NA CSASEQRSSYNEQFF TGCAGTGCTAGTGAACAGCGGTCATCCTACAATGAGCAGTTCTTC
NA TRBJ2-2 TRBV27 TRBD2 CASSEAGGWTGELFF TGTGCCAGCAGCGAAGCGGGGGGTTGGACCGGGGAGCTGTTTTTT
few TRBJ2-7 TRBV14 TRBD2 CASSQVAGGKYEQYF TGTGCCAGCAGCCAAGTAGCGGGAGGCAAGTACGAGCAGTACTTC
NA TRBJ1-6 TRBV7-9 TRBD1 CASGTGTGNSPLHF TGTGCCAGCGGAACCGGGACAGGGAATTCACCCCTCCACTTT
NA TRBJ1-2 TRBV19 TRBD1 CASSSETGTYGYTF TGTGCCAGTAGTTCCGAGACAGGGACCTATGGCTACACCTTC
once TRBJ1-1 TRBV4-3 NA CASSQDPGTEAFF TGCGCCAGCAGCCAAGATCCAGGGACTGAAGCTTTCTTT
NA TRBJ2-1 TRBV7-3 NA CASSLDRTYNEQFF TGTGCCAGCAGCTTAGACAGAACCTACAATGAGCAGTTCTTC
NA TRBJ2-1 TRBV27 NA CASSLNQRYNEQFF TGTGCCAGCAGTTTAAACCAGCGGTACAATGAGCAGTTCTTC
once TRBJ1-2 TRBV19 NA CASSIGRHNYGYTF TGTGCCAGTAGTATCGGTCGACACAACTATGGCTACACCTTC
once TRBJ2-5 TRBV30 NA CAWATGARGETQYF TGTGCCTGGGCTACAGGGGCGCGGGGAGAGACCCAGTACTTC
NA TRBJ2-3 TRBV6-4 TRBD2 CASSEASGRSDTQYF TGTGCCAGCAGTGAGGCTAGCGGGAGGTCAGATACGCAGTATTTT
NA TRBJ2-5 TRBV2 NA CASRRGKETQYF TGTGCCAGCAGGCGAGGGAAAGAGACCCAGTACTTC
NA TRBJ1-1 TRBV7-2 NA CASSSELGRAFF TGTGCCAGCAGCTCAGAACTAGGGCGAGCTTTCTTT
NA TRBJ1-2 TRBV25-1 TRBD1 CASSGIQGAVYGYTF TGTGCCAGCAGTGGAATACAGGGGGCAGTCTATGGCTACACCTTC
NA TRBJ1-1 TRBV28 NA CASSFRNRGNREAFF TGTGCCAGCAGTTTTCGGAATAGGGGAAACCGTGAAGCTTTCTTT
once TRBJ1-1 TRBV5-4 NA CASSLEAGAINTEAFF TGTGCCAGCAGCTTGGAGGCAGGGGCGATCAACACTGAAGCTTTCTTT
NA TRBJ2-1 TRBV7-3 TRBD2 CASSSTSGSSSYNEQFF TGTGCCAGCAGCTCGACTAGCGGTTCCAGCTCCTACAATGAGCAGTTCTTC
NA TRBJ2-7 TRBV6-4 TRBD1 CACLGRGSTYEQYF TGTGCCTGCCTTGGCAGGGGGTCTACCTACGAGCAGTACTTC
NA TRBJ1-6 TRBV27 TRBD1 CASSQPTGGSSPLHF TGTGCCAGCAGTCAACCGACAGGGGGTAGTTCACCCCTCCACTTT
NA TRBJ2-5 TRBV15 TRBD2 CATSRVPRLADQETQYF TGTGCCACCAGCAGAGTGCCCAGACTAGCGGACCAGGAGACCCAGTACTTC
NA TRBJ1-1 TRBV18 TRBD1 CASSPRVTGMNTEAFF TGTGCCAGCTCACCTAGAGTGACAGGGATGAACACTGAAGCTTTCTTT
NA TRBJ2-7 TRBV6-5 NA CASSPRTVRDYEQYF TGTGCCAGCAGTCCCCGGACAGTTCGGGACTACGAGCAGTACTTC
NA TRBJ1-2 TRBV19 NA CASSIGRGIGHYGYTF TGTGCCAGTAGTATAGGTCGGGGGATCGGACACTATGGCTACACCTTC
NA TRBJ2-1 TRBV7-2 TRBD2 CASSLASGRAGEQFF TGTGCCAGCAGCTTAGCAAGCGGGAGGGCCGGTGAGCAGTTCTTC
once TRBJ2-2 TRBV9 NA CASSVASDSRVHRELFF TGTGCCAGCAGCGTAGCTAGTGACTCGCGAGTACACCGGGAGCTGTTTTTT
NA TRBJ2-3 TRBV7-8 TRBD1 CASSLALRGQGSDDTQYF TGTGCCAGCAGCTTAGCGCTAAGGGGACAGGGGTCGGATGATACGCAGTATTTT
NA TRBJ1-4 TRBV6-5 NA CASSPSRVNEKLFF TGTGCCAGCAGTCCCTCGAGAGTCAACGAAAAACTGTTTTTT
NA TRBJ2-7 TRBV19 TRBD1 CASSPGQQPYEQYF TGTGCCAGTAGTCCGGGACAGCAACCTTACGAGCAGTACTTC
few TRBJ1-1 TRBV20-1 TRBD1 CSAAGGTEAFF TGCAGTGCTGCAGGGGGCACTGAAGCTTTCTTT
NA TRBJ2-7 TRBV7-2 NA CASSLVESYEQYF TGTGCCAGCAGCTTAGTAGAGTCCTACGAGCAGTACTTC
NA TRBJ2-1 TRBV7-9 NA CASSSPGSSYNEQFF TGTGCCAGCAGCTCGCCGGGTAGTTCCTACAATGAGCAGTTCTTC
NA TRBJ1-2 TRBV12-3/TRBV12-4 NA CASSVDRQWGYTF TGTGCCAGCAGTGTAGACAGGCAGTGGGGCTACACCTTC
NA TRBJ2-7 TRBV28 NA CASSTLGDPSRYEQYF TGTGCCAGCAGTACCTTAGGAGACCCCTCGCGGTACGAGCAGTACTTC
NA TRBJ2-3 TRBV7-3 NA CASSYTAGLEQYF TGTGCCAGCAGCTACACGGCAGGACTCGAGCAGTATTTT
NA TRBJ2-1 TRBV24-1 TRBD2 CATSDSGGRSNEQFF TGTGCCACCAGTGACTCGGGGGGGCGTTCCAATGAGCAGTTCTTC
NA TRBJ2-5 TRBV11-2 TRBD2 CASSLSGSYQETQYF TGTGCCAGCAGCCTAAGCGGGAGCTACCAAGAGACCCAGTACTTC
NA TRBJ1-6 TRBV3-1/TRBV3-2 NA CASSPLDFQSPLHF TGTGCCAGCAGCCCGCTGGACTTTCAATCACCCCTCCACTTT
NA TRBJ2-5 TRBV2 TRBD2 CASSEGLAGDETQYF TGTGCCAGCAGTGAGGGACTAGCGGGAGATGAGACCCAGTACTTC
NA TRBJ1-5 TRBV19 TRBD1 CASSMGQGAFNNQPQHF TGTGCCAGTAGTATGGGGCAGGGGGCATTTAACAATCAGCCCCAGCATTTT
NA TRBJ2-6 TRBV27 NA CASRYLQGANVLTF TGTGCCAGCAGGTACCTCCAGGGTGCCAACGTCCTGACTTTC
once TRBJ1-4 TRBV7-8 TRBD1 CASSFSGQNNEKLFF TGTGCCAGCAGCTTCTCGGGACAGAATAATGAAAAACTGTTTTTT
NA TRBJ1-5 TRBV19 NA CASSFVYSNQPQHF TGTGCCAGTAGCTTCGTATATAGCAATCAGCCCCAGCATTTT
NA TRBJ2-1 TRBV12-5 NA CASGLRPGEDEQFF TGTGCTAGTGGTCTTCGCCCGGGAGAGGATGAGCAGTTCTTC
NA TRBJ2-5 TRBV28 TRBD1 CASSLIDRDQETQYF TGTGCCAGCAGTTTAATTGACAGGGACCAAGAGACCCAGTACTTC
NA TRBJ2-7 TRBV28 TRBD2 CASSRAGSSYEQYF TGTGCCAGCAGTCGAGCGGGGAGCTCCTACGAGCAGTACTTC
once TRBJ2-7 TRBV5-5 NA CASTPSGVGTYEQYF TGTGCCAGCACCCCCTCAGGGGTTGGCACCTACGAGCAGTACTTC
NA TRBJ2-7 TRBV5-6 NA CASSLGLSGVSYEQYF TGTGCCAGCAGCTTGGGTCTTTCGGGAGTGTCCTACGAGCAGTACTTC
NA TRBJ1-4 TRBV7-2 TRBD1 CASSPNQGVGEKLFF TGTGCCAGCAGCCCAAACCAGGGGGTGGGGGAAAAACTGTTTTTT